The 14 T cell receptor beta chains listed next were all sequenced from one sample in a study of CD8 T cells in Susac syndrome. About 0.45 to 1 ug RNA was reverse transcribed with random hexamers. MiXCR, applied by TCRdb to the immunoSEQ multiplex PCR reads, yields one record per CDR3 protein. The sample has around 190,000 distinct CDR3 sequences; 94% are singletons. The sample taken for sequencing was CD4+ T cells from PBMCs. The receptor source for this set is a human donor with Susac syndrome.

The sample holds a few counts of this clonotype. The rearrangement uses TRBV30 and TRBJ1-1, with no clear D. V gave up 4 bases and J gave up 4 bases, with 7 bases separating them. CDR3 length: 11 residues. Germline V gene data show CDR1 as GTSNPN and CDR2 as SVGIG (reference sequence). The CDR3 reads CAWMRSTEAFF. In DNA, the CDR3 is TGTGCCTGGATGAGGAGCACTGAAGCTTTCTTT.

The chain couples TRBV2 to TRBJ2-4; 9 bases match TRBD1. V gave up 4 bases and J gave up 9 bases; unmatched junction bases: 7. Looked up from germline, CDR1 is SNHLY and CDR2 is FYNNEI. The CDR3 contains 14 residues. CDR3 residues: CASSGGQGGGIQYF. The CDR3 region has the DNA TGTGCCAGCAGTGGGGGACAGGGAGGAGGCATTCAGTACTTC.

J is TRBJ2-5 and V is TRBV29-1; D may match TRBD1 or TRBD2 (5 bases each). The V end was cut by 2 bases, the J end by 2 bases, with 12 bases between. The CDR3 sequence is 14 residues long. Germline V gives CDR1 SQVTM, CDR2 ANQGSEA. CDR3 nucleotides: TGCAGCGTTGAACGGGGCAGAAGTCAAGAGACCCAGTACTTC. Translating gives CSVERGRSQETQYF.

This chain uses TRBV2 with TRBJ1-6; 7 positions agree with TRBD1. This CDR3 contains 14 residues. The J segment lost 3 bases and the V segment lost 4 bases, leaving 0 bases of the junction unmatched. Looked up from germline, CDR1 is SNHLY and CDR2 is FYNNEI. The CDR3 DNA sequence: TGTGCCAGCAGTGGGGACAGCTATAATTCACCCCTCCACTTT. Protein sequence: CASSGDSYNSPLHF. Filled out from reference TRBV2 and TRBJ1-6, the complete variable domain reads EPEVTQTPSHQVTQMGQEVILRCVPISNHLYFYWYRQILGQKVEFLVSFYNNEISEKSEIFDDQFSVERPDGSNFTLKIRSTKLEDSAMYFCASSGDSYNSPLHFGNGTRLTVT.

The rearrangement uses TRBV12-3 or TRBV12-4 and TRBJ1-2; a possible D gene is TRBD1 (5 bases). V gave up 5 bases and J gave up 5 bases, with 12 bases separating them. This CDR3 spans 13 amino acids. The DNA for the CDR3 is TGTGCCAGCAGTGAGGGACTGTATTATGGCTACACCTTC. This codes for CASSEGLYYGYTF.

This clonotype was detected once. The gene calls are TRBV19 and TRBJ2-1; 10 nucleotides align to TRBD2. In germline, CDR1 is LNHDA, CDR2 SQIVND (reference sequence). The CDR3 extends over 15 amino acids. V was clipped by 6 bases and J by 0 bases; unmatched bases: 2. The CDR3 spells CASRERGGSYNEQFF. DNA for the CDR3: TGTGCCAGTAGGGAGCGGGGGGGCTCCTACAATGAGCAGTTCTTC.

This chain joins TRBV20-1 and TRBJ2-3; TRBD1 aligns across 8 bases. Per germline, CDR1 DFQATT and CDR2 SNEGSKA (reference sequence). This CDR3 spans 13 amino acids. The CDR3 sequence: CSQTGASTDTQYF. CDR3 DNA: TGCAGCCAGACAGGGGCGAGCACAGATACGCAGTATTTT.

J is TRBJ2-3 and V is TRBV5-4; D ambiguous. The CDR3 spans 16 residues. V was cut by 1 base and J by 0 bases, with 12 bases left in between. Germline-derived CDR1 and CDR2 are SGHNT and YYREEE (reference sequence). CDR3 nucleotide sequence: TGTGCCAGCAGCTTGAGTCGGGCTTCTAGCACAGATACGCAGTATTTT. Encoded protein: CASSLSRASSTDTQYF.

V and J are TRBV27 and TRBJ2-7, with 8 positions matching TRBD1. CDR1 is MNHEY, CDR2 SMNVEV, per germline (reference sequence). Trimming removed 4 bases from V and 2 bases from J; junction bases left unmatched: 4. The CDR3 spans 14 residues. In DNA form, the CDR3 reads TGTGCCAGCAGTTCGGGCAGGGGGCCCTACGAGCAGTACTTC. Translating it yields CASSSGRGPYEQYF.

The chain's CDR3 is CASSQDSRGGSPLHF. The DNA of the CDR3 is TGTGCCAGCAGCCAAGATTCCAGGGGTGGATCACCCCTCCACTTT. This sequence joins TRBV14 and TRBJ1-6, with D possibly being TRBD1 (6 bases). V was clipped by 0 bases and J by 10 bases, with 13 bases between them. CDR3 length equals 15 residues. Germline V gives CDR1 SGHDN, CDR2 FVKESK.

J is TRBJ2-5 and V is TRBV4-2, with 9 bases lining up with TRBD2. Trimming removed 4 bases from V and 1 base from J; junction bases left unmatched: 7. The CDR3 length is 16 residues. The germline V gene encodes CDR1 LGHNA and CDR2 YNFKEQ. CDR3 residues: CASSREQRGVQETQYF. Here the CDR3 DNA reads TGTGCCAGCAGCCGCGAGCAGCGGGGGGTCCAAGAGACCCAGTACTTC.

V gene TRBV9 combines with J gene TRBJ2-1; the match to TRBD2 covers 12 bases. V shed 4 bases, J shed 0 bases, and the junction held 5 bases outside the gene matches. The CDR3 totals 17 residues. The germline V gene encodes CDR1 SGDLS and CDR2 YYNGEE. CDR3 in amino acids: CASSSTSGGTSYNEQFF. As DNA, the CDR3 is TGTGCCAGCAGCTCCACTAGCGGGGGGACCTCCTACAATGAGCAGTTCTTC.

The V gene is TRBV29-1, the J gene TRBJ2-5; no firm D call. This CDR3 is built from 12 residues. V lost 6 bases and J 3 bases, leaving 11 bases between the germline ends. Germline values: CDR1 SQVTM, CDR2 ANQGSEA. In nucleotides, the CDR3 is TGCAGCGTACTGGGAAGGGAAGAGACCCAGTACTTC. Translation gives CSVLGREETQYF.

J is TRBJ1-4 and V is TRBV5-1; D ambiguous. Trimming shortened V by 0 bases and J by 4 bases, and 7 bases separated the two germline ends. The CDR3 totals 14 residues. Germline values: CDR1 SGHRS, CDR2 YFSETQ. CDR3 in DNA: TGCGCCAGCAGCTTGGGAAGGGTTAATGAAAAACTGTTTTTT. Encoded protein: CASSLGRVNEKLFF.